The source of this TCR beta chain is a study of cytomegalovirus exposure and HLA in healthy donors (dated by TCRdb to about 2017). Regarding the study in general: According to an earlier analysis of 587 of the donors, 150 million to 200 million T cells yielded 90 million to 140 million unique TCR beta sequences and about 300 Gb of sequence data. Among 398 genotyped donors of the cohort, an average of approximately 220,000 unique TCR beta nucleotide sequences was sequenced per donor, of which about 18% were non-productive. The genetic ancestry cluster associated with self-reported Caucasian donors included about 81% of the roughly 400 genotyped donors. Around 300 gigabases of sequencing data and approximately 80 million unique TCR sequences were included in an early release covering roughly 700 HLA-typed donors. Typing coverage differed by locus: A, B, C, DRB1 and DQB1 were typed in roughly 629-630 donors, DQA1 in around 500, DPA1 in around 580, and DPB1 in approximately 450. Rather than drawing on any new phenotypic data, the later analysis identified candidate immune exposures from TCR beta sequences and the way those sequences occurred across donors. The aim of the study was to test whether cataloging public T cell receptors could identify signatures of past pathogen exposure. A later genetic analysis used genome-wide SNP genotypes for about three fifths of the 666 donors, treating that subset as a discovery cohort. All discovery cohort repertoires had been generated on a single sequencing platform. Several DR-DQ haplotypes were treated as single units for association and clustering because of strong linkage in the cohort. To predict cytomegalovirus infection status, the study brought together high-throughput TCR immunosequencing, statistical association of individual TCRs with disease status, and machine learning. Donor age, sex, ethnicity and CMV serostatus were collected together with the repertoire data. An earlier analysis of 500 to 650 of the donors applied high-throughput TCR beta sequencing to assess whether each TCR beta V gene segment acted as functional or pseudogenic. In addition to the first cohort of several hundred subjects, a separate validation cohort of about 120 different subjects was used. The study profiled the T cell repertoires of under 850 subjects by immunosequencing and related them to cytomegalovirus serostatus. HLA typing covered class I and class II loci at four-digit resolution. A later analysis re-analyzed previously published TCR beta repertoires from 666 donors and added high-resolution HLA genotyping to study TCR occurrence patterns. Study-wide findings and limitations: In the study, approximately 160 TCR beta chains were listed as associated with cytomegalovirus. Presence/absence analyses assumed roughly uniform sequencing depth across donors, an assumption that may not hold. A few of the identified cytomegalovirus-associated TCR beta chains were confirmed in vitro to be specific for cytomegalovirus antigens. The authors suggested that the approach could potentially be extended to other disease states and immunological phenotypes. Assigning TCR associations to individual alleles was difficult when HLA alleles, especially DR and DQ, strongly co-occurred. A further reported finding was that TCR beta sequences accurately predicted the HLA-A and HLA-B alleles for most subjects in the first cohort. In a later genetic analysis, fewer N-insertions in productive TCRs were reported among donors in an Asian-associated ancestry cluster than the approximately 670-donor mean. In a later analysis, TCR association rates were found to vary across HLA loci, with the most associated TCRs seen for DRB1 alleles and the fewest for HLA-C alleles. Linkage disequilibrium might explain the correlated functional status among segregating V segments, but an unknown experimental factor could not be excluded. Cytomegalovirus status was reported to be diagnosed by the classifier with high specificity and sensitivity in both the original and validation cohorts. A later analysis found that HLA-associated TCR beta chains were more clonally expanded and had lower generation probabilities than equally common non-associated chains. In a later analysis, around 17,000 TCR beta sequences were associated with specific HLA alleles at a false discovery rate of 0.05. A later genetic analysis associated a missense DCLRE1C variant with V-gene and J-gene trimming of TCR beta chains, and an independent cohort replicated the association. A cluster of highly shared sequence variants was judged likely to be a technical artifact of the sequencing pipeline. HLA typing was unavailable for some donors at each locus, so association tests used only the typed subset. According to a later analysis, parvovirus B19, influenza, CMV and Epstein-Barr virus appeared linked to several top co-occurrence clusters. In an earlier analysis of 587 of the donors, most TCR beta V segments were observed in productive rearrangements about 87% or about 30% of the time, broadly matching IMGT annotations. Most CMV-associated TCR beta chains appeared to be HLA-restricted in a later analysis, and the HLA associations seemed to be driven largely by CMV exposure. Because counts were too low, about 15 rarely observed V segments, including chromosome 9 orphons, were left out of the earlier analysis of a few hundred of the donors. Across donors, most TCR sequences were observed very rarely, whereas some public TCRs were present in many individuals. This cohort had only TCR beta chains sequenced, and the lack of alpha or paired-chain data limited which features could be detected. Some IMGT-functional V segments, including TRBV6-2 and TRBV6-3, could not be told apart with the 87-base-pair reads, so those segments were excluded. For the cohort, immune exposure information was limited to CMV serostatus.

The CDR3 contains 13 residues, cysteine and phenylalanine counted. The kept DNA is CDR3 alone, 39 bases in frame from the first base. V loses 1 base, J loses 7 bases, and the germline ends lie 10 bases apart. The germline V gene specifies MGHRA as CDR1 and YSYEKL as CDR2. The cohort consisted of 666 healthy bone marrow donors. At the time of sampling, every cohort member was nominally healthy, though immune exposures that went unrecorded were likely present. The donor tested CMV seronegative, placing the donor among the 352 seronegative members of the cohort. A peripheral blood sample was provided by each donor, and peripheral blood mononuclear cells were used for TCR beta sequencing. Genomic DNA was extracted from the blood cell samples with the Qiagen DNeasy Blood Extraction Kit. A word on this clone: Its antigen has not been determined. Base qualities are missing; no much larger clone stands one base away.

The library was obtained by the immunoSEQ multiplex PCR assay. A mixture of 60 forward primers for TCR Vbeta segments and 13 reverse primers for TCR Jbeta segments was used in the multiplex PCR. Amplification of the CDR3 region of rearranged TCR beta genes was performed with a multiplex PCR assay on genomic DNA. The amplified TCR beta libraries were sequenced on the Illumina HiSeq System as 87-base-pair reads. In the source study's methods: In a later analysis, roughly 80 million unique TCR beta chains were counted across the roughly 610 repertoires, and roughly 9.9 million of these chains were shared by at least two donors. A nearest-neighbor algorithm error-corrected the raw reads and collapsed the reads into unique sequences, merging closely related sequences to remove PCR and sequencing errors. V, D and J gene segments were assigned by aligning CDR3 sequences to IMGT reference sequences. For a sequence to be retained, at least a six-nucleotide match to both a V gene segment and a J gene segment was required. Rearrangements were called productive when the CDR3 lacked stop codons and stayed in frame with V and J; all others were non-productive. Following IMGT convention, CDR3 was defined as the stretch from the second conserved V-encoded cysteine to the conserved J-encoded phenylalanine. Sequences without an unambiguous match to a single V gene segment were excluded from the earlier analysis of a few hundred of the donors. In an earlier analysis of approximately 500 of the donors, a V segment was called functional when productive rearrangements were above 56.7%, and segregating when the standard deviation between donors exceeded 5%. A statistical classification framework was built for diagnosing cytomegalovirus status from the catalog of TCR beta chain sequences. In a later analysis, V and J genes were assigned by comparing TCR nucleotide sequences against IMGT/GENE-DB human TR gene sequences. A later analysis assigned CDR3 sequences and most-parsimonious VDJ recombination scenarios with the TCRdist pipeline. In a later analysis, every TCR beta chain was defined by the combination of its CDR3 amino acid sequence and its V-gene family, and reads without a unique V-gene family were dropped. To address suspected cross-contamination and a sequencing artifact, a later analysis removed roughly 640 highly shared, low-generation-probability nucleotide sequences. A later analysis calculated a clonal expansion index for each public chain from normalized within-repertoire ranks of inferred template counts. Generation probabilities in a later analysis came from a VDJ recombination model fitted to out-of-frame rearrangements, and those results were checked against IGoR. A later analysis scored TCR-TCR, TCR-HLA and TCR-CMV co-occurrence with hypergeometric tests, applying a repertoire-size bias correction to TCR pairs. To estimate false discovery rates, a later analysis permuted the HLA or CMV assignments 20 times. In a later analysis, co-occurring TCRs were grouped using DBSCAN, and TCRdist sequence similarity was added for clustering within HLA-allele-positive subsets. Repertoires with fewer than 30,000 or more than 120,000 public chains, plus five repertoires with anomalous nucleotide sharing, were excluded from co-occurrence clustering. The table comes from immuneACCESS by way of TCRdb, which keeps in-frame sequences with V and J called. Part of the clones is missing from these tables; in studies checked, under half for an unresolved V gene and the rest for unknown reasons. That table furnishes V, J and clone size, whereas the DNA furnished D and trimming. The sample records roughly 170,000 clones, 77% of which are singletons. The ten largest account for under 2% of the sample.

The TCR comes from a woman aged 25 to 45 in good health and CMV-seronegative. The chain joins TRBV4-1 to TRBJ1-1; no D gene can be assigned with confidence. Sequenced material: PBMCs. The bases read TGCGCCAGCAGCCAAGTAGCGACAAATGAAGCTTTCTTT. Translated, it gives CASSQVATNEAFF.